This TCR beta chain comes out of a study of regulatory T cells in long-lasting Graves disease. The sample's time point: newly diagnosed GD, antithyroid drugs for less than 3 months. PBMC RNA was the source of the TCR library. The CDR3 is 16 residues long. V was cut by 0 bases and J by 3 bases, with 18 bases left in between. Germline V gives CDR1 DFQATT, CDR2 SNEGSKA (reference sequence). This clonotype has a count of ten or more. The TCR beta library used iRepertoire HTBI primers with Arm-PCR amplification of CDR3. TCRdb reprocessed the multiplex PCR reads with MiXCR, giving one entry per CDR3 protein. The sample includes fewer than 500,000 distinct CDR3 sequences, around 15% of them seen just once. These data also featured in a second study, about T cells in Graves' hyperthyroidism and ophthalmopathy. As that study records: For Graves' hyperthyroidism to be stable, ophthalmopathy could not progress within 18 months. Initially, a first-round RT-PCR of the TCR CDR3 employed the HTBI primer set.

This chain links TRBV20-1 with TRBJ2-7; no reliable D call. The sample in question was peripheral blood mononuclear cells (PBMCs), obtained at new diagnosis, from a patient treated with antithyroid drugs. This clonotype originated in a man in his forties with Graves disease. Here the CDR3 DNA reads TGCAGTGCTAGAGATGTTGTGGCCAGGCCTGTCTACGAGCAGTACTTC. It specifies CSARDVVARPVYEQYF.